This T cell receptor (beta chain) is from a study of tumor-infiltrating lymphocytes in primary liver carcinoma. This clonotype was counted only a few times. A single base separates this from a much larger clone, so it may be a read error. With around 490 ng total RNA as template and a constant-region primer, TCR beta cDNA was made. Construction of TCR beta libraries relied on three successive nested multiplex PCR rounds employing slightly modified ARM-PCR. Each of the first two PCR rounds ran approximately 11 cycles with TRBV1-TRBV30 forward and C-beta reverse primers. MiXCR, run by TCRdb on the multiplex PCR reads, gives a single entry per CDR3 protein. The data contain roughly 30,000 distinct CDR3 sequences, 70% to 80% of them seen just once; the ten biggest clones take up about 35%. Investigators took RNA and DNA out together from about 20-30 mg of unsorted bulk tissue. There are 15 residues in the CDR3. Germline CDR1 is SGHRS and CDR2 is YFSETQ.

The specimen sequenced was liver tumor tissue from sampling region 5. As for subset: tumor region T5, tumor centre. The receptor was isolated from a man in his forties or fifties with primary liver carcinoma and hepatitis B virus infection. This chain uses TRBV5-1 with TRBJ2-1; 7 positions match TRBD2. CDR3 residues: CTSSSSGISSHEQFF. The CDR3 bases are TGCACCAGCAGCTCCAGCGGGATCTCATCACATGAGCAGTTCTTC.